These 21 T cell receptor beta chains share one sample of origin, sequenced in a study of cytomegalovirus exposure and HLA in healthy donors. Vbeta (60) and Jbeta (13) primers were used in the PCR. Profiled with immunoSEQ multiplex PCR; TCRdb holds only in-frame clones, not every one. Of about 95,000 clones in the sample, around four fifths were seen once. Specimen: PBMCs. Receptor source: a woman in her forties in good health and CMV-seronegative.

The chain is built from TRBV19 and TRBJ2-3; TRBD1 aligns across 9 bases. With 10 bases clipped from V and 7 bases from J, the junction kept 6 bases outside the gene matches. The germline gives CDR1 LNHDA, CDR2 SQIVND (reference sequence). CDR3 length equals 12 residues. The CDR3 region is CATLTGGNTQYF. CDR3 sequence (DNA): TGTGCCACACTAACAGGGGGCAATACGCAGTATTTT.

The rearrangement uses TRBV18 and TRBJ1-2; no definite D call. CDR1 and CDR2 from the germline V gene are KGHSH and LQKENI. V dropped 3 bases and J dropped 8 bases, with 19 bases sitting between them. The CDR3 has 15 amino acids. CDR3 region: CASSPGFGESQGYTF. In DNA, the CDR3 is TGTGCCAGCTCACCGGGCTTCGGGGAGAGTCAGGGCTACACCTTC. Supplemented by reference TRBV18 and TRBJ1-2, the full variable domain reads NAGVMQNPRHLVRRRGQEARLRCSPMKGHSHVYWYRQLPEEGLKFMVYLQKENIIDESGMPKERFSAEFPKEGPSILRIQQVVRGDSAAYFCASSPGFGESQGYTFGSGTRLTVV.

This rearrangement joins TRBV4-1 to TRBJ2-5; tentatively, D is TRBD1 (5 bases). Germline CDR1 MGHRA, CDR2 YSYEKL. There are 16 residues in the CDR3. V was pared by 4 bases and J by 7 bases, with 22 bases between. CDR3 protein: CASSPLLSGASVTQYF. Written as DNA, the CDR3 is TGCGCCAGCAGCCCCCTTTTATCTGGGGCTTCGGTGACCCAGTACTTC.

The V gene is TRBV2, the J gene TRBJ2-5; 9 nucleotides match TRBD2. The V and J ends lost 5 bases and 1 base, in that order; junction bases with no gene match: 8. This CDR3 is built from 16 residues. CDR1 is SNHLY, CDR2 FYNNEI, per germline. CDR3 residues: CASSKESGGLQETQYF. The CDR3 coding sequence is TGTGCCAGCAGTAAGGAGAGCGGGGGGCTCCAAGAGACCCAGTACTTC.

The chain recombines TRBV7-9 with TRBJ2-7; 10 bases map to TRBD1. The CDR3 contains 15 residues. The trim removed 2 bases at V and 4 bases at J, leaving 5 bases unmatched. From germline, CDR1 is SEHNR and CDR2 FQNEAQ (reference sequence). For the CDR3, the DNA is TGTGCCAGCAGCTTAATAGACAGGGGGCGTTACGAGCAGTACTTC. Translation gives CASSLIDRGRYEQYF.

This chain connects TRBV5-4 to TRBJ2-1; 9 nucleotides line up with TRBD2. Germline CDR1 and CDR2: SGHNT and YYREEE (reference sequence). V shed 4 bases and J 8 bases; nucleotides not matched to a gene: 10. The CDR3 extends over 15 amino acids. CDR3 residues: CASSMTSGEWDEQFF. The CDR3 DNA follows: TGTGCCAGCAGCATGACTAGCGGCGAGTGGGATGAGCAGTTCTTC.

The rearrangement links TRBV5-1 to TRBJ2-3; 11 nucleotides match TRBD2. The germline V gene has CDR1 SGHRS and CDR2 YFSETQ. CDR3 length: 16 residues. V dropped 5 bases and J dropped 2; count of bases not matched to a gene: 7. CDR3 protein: CASRGLTSGATDTQYF. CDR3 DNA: TGCGCCAGCAGAGGTCTGACTAGCGGGGCCACAGATACGCAGTATTTT. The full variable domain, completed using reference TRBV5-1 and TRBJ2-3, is KAGVTQTPRYLIKTRGQQVTLSCSPISGHRSVSWYQQTPGQGLQFLFEYFSETQRNKGNFPGRFSGRQFSNSRSEMNVSTLELGDSALYLCASRGLTSGATDTQYFGPGTRLTVL.

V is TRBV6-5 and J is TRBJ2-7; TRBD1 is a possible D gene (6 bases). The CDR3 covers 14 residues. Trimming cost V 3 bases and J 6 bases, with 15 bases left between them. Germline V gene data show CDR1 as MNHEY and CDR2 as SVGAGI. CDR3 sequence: CASSYDAAGVEQYF. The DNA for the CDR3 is TGTGCCAGCAGTTATGACGCGGCAGGGGTCGAGCAGTACTTC.

CDR3: CASSQEGGDSSYNEQFF. The CDR3 bases are TGTGCCAGCAGCCAAGAGGGAGGGGATAGCTCCTACAATGAGCAGTTCTTC. The rearrangement links TRBV4-2 to TRBJ2-1, with 7 bases lining up with TRBD2. The CDR3 sequence is 17 residues long. The germline CDR1 and CDR2 sequences are LGHNA and YNFKEQ. With 0 bases clipped from V and 0 bases from J, the junction kept 5 bases outside the gene matches.

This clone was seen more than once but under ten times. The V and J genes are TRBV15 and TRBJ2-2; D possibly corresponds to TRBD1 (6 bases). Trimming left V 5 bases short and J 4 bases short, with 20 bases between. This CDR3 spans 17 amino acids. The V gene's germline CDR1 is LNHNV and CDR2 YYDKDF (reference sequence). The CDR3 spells CATSSPSTQGLTGELFF. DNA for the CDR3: TGTGCCACCAGCTCTCCCTCGACACAGGGCCTCACCGGGGAGCTGTTTTTT.

CDR3 protein: CASSFLIGQGTEAFF. The CDR3 nucleotides are TGCGCCAGCAGCTTTCTTATTGGTCAGGGCACTGAAGCTTTCTTT. The gene calls are TRBV5-1 and TRBJ1-1, with D possibly TRBD1 on 5 matching bases. Trimming removed 2 bases from V and 4 bases from J, with 15 bases in between. The CDR3 loop spans 15 amino acids. Germline V gene sequence: CDR1 SGHRS, CDR2 YFSETQ.

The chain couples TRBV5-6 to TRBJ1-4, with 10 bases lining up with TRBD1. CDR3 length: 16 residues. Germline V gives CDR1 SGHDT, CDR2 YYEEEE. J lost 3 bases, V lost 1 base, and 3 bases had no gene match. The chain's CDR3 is CASSLPDRGANEKLFF. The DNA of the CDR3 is TGTGCCAGCAGCTTGCCGGACAGGGGGGCTAATGAAAAACTGTTTTTT.

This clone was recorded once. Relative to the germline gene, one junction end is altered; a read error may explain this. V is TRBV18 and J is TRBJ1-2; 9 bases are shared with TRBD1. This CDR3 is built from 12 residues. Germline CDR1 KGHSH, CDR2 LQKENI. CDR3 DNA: TGTGCCAGCTCACCCCGGGACAGGGTCGGACCCTTC. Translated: CASSPRDRVGPF.

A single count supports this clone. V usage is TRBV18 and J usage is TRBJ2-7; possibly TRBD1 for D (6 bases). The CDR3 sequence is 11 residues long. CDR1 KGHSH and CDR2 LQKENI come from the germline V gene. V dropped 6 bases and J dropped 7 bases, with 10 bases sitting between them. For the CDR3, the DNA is TGTGCCAGCTCTCCTGACAGGGAGCAGTACTTC. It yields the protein CASSPDREQYF.

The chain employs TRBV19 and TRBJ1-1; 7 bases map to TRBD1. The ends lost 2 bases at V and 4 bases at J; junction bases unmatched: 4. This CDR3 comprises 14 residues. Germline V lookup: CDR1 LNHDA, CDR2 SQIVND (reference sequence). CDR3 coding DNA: TGTGCCAGTAGTATAACAGGGGCGGGCACTGAAGCTTTCTTT. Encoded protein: CASSITGAGTEAFF.

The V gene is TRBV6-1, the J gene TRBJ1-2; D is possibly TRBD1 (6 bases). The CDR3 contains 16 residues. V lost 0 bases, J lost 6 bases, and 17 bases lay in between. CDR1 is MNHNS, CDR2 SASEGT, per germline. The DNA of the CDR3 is TGTGCCAGCAGTGAAGCGCTTGGGGGCCTGAAGGATGGCTACACCTTC. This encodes CASSEALGGLKDGYTF.

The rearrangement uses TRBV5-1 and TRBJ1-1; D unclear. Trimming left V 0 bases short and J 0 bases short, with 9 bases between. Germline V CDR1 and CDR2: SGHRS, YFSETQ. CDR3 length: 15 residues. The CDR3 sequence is CASSLGRSLNTEAFF. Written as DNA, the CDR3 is TGCGCCAGCAGCTTGGGGAGATCTTTGAACACTGAAGCTTTCTTT.

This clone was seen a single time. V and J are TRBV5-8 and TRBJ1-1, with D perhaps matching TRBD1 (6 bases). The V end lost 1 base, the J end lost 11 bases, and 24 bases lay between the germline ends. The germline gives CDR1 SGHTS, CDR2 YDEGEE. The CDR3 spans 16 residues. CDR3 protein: CASSLSGWGGLVGAFF. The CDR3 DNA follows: TGTGCCAGCAGCTTGAGCGGCTGGGGGGGCCTTGTTGGGGCTTTCTTT.

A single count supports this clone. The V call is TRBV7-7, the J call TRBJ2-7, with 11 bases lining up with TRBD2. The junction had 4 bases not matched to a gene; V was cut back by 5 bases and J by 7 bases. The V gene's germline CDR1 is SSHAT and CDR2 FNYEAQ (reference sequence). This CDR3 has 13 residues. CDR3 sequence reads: CASSPGLAGEQYF. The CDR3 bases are TGTGCCAGCAGCCCCGGACTAGCGGGTGAGCAGTACTTC.

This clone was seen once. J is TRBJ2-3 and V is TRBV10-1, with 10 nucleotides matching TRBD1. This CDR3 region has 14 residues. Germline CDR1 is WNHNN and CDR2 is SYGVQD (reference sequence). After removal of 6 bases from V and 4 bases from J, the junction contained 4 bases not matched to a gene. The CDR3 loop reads CASRSGTGADTQYF. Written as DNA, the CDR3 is TGCGCCAGCAGATCCGGGACAGGGGCAGATACGCAGTATTTT.

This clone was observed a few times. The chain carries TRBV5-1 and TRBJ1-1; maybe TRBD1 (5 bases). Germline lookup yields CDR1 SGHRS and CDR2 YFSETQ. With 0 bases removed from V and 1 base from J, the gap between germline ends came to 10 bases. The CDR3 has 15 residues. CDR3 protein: CASSLVGAANTEAFF. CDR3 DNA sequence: TGCGCCAGCAGCTTGGTTGGGGCCGCGAACACTGAAGCTTTCTTT.